This TCR beta chain is from a study of blood T cell repertoires in COVID-19. Study in general: Samples of COVID-19 (acute and convalescent) were obtained from the United States, Italy and Spain. Sources were T cells, B-cell-depleted T cells, or PBMCs; the material itself was cDNA or gDNA.

In the study's own analysis: Amplification of reference gene primers was used by the study to estimate nucleated cell counts. The repertoire was sequenced with immunoSEQ multiplex PCR; TCRdb's copy has only in-frame clones and lacks some. V and J calls and clone size follow that table, whereas D and trimming were derived from the DNA. The sample lists about 15,000 clones, 75% to 90% occurring once. The ends lost 0 bases at V and 3 bases at J; junction bases unmatched: 6. The germline V gene has CDR1 MNHGY and CDR2 SAAAGT. The CDR3 has 17 amino acids. The J gene is TRBJ1-5, the V gene TRBV6-8, with 9 nucleotides matching TRBD1. This clonotype originated in a human donor in a cohort sampled during active COVID-19. Source material: peripheral blood. The CDR3 DNA follows: TGTGCCAGCAGTTACTCCTCGGACAGGGGTTTCAATCAGCCCCAGCATTTT. This gives the protein CASSYSSDRGFNQPQHF.